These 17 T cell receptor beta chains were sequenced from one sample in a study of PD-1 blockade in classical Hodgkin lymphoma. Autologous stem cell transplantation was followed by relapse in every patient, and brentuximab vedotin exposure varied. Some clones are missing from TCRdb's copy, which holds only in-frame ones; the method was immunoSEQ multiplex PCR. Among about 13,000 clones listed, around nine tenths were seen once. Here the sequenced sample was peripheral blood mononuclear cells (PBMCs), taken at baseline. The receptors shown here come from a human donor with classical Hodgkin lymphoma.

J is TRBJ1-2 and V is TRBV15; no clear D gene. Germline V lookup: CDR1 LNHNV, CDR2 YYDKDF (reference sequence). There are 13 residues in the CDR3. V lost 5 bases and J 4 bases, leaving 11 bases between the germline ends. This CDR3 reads CATSVGQVYGYTF. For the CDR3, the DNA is TGTGCCACCAGCGTCGGGCAGGTCTATGGCTACACCTTC.

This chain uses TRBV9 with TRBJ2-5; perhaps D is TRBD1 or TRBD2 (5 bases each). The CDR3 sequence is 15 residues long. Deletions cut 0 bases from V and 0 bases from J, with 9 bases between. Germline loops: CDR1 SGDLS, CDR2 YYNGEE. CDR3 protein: CASSVVGTYQETQYF. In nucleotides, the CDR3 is TGTGCCAGCAGCGTAGTCGGGACGTACCAAGAGACCCAGTACTTC.

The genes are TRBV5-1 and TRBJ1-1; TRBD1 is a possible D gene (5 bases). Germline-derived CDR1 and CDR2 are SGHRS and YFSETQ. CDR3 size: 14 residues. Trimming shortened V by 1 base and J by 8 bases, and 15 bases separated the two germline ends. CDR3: CASSLTLNRGEAFF. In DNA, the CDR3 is TGCGCCAGCAGCTTGACGTTAAACCGGGGGGAAGCTTTCTTT.

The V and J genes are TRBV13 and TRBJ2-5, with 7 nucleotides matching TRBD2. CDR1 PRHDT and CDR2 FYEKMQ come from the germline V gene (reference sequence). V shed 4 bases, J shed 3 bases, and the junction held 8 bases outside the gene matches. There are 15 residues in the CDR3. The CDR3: CASSSLGLAEETQYF. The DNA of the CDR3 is TGTGCCAGCAGCTCGCTCGGTCTAGCGGAAGAGACCCAGTACTTC.

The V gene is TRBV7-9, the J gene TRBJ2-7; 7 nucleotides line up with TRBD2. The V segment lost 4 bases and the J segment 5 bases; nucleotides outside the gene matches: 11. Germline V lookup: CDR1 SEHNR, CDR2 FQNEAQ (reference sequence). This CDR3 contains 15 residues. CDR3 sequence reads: CASSYPVGLADEQYF. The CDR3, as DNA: TGTGCCAGCAGCTACCCAGTAGGGCTAGCGGACGAGCAGTACTTC.

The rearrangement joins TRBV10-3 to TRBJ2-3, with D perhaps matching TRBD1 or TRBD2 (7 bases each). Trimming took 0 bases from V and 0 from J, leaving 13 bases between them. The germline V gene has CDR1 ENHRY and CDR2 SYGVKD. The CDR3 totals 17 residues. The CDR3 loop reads CAISESRGGTSTDTQYF. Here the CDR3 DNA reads TGTGCCATCAGTGAGTCCAGGGGGGGGACTAGCACAGATACGCAGTATTTT.

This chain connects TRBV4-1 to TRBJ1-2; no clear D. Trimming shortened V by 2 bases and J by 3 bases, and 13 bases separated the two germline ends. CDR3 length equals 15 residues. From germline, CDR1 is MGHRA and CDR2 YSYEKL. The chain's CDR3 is CASSQLGALDYGYTF. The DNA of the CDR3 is TGCGCCAGCAGCCAATTGGGAGCCCTTGACTATGGCTACACCTTC.

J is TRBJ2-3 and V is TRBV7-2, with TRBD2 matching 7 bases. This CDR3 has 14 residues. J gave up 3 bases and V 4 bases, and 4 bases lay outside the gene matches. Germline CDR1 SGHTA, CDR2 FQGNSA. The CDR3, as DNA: TGTGCCAGCAGCTCGCGGACTAGAACAGATACGCAGTATTTT. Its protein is CASSSRTRTDTQYF.

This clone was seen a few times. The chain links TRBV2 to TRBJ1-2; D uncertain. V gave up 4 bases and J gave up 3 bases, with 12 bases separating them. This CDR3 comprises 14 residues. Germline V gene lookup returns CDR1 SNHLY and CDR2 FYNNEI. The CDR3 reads CASSGAGPYYGYTF. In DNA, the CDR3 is TGTGCCAGCAGTGGGGCAGGCCCCTACTATGGCTACACCTTC.

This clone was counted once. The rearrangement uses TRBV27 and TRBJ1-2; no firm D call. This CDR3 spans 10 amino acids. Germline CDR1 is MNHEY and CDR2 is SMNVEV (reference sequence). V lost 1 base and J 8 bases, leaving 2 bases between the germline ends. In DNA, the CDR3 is TGTGCCAGCAGTTTATACGGCTACACCTTC. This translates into CASSLYGYTF.

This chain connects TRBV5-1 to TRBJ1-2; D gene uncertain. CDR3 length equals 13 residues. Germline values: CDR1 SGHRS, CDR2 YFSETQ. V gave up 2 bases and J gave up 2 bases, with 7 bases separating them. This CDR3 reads CASSFQENYGYTF. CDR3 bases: TGCGCCAGCAGCTTTCAGGAGAACTATGGCTACACCTTC.

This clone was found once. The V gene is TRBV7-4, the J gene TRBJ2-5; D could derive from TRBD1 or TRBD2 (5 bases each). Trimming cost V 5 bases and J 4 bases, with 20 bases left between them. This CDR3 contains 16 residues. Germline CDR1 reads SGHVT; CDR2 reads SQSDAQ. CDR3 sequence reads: CASSPPGERGRETQYF. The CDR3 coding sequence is TGTGCCAGCAGCCCCCCCGGGGAAAGGGGTAGAGAGACCCAGTACTTC.

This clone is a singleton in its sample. Here the CDR3 reads CASSPRLANYNEQFF. The DNA of the CDR3 is TGTGCCAGCAGCCCGAGACTAGCGAATTACAATGAGCAGTTCTTC. The chain joins TRBV7-3 to TRBJ2-1, with 8 bases aligning to TRBD2. CDR1 is SGHTA, CDR2 FQGTGA, per germline. The J segment lost 4 bases and the V segment lost 5 bases, leaving 7 bases of the junction unmatched. The CDR3 length is 15 residues. Together with reference TRBV7-3 and TRBJ2-1, the CDR3 gives the full variable domain: GAGVSQTPSNKVTEKGKYVELRCDPISGHTALYWYRQSLGQGPEFLIYFQGTGAADDSGLPNDRFFAVRPEGSVSTLKIQRTERGDSAVYLCASSPRLANYNEQFFGPGTRLTVL.

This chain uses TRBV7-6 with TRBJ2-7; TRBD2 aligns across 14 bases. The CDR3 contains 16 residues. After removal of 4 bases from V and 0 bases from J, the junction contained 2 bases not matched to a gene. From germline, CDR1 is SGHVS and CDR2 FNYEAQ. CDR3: CASSWTSGGSSYEQYF. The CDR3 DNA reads TGTGCCAGCAGCTGGACTAGCGGGGGGTCCTCCTACGAGCAGTACTTC.

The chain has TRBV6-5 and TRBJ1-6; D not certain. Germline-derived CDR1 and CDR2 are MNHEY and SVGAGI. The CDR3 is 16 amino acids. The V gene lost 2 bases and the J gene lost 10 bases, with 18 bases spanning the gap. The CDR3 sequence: CASSYVRREGNSPLHF. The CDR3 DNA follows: TGTGCCAGCAGTTACGTGCGAAGGGAAGGTAACTCACCCCTCCACTTT.

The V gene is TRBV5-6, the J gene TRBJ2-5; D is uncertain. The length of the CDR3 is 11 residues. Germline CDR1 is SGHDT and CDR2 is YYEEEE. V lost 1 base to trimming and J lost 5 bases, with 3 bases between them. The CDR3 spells CASSLYETQYF. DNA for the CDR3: TGTGCCAGCAGCTTGTATGAGACCCAGTACTTC.

The CDR3 reads CASSLSGGSSYEQYF. The CDR3 coding sequence is TGTGCCAGCAGTTTATCGGGGGGTAGCTCCTACGAGCAGTACTTC. The rearrangement links TRBV28 to TRBJ2-7; 7 bases match TRBD2. V dropped 1 base and J dropped 0; count of bases not matched to a gene: 3. This CDR3 comprises 15 residues. CDR1 and CDR2 from the germline V gene are MDHEN and SYDVKM. The full variable domain, completed using reference TRBV28 and TRBJ2-7, is DVKVTQSSRYLVKRTGEKVFLECVQDMDHENMFWYRQDPGLGLRLIYFSYDVKMKEKGDIPEGYSVSREKKERFSLILESASTNQTSMYLCASSLSGGSSYEQYFGPGTRLTVT.